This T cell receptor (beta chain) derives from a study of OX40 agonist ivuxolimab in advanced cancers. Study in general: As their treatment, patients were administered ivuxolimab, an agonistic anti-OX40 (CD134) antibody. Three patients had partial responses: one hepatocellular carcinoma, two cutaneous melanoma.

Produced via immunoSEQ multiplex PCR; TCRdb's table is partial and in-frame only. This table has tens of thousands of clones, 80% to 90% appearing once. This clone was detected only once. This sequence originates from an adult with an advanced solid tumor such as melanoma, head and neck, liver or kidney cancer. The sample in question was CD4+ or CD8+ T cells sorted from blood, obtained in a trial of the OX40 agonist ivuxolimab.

The CDR3 DNA reads as TGTGCCACCAGCAGAGATGATCGGGGGGATGGGGCCAACGTCCTGACTTTC. The encoded protein is CATSRDDRGDGANVLTF. The rearrangement links TRBV15 to TRBJ2-6; TRBD2 agrees at 7 bases. The CDR3 is 17 amino acids. Trimming at V came to 0 bases and at J to 3 bases, leaving 5 bases not matched to a gene. CDR1 LNHNV and CDR2 YYDKDF come from the germline V gene (reference sequence).